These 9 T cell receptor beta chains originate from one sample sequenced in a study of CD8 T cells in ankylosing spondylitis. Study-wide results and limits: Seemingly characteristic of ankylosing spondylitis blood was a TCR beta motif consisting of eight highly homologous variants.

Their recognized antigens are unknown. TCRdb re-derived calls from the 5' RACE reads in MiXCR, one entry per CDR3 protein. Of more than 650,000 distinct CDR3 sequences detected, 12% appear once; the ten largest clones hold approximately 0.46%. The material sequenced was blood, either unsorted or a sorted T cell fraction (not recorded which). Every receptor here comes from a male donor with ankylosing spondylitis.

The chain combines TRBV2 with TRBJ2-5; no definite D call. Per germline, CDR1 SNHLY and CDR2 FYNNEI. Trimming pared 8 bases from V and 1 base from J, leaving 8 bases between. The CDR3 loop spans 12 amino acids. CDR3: CASLVSQETQYF. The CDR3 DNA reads TGTGCCAGCCTGGTTTCCCAAGAGACCCAGTACTTC.

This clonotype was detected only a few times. CDR3 in amino acids: CSARSSLAGGTDTQYF. The DNA for the CDR3 is TGCAGTGCTAGAAGTAGTCTAGCGGGCGGCACAGATACGCAGTATTTT. The chain recombines TRBV20-1 with TRBJ2-3; 8 nucleotides match TRBD2. V lost 2 bases and J lost 1; bases outside the gene matches: 8. Germline CDR1 is DFQATT and CDR2 is SNEGSKA (reference sequence). This CDR3 comprises 16 residues.

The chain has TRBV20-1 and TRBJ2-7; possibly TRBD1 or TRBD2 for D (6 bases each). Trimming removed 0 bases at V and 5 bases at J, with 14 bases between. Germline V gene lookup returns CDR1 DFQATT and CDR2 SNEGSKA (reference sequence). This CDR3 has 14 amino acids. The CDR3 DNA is TGCAGTGCTAGAGATGGAGGGGGAAGGCACGAGCAGTACTTC. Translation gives CSARDGGGRHEQYF.

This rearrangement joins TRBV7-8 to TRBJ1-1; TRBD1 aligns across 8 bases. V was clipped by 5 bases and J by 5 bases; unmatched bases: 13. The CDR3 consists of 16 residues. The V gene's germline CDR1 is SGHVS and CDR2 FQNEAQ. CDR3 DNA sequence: TGTGCCAGCAGCGACTTCGATAGGACAGGGCAGACTGAAGCTTTCTTT. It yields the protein CASSDFDRTGQTEAFF.

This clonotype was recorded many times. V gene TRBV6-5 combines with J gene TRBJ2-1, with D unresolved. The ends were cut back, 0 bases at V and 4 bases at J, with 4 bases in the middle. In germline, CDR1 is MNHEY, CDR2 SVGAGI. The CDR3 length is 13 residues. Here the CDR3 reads CASSYSRYNEQFF. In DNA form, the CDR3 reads TGTGCCAGCAGTTACTCACGATACAATGAGCAGTTCTTC.

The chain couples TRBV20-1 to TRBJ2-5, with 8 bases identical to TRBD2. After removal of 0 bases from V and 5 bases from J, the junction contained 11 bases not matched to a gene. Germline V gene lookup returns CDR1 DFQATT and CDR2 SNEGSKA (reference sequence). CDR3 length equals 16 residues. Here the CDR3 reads CSARDTSGYFLETQYF. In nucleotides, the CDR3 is TGCAGTGCTAGAGATACTAGCGGTTACTTTTTGGAGACCCAGTACTTC.

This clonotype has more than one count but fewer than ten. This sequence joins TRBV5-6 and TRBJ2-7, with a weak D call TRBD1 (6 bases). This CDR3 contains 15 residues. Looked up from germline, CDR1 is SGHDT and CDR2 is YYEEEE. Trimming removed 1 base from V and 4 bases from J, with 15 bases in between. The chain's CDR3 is CASSLQGRPGYEQYF. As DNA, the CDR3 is TGTGCCAGCAGCTTGCAGGGGCGCCCCGGGTACGAGCAGTACTTC.

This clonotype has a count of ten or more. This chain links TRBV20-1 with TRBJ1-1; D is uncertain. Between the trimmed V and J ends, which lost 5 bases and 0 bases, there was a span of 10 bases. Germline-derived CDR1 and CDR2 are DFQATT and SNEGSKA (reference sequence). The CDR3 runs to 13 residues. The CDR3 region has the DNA TGCAGTGCTGAACCACACATGAACACTGAAGCTTTCTTT. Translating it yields CSAEPHMNTEAFF.

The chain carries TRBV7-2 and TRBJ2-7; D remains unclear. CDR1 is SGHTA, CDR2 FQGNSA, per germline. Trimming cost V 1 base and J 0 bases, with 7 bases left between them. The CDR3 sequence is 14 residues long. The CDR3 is CASSLVGHSYEQYF. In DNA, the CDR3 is TGTGCCAGCAGCTTAGTGGGCCACTCCTACGAGCAGTACTTC.